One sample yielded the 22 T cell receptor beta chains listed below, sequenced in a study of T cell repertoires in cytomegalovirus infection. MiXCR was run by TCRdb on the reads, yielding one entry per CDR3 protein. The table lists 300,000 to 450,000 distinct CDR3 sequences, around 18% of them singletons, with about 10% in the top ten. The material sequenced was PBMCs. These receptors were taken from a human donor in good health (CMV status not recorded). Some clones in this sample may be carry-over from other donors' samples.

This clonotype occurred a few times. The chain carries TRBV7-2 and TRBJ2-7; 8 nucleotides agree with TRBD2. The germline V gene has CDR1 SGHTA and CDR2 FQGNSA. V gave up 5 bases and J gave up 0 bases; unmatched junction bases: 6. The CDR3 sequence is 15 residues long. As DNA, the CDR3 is TGTGCCAGCAGCCAAAGCGGGGGACGCTCCTACGAGCAGTACTTC. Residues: CASSQSGGRSYEQYF.

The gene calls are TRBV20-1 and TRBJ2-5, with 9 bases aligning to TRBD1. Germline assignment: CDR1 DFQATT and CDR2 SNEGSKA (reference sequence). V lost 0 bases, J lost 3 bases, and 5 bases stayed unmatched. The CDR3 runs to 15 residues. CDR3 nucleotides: TGCAGTGCTAGAGATAGGACAGGGGATAAAGAGACCCAGTACTTC. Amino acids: CSARDRTGDKETQYF.

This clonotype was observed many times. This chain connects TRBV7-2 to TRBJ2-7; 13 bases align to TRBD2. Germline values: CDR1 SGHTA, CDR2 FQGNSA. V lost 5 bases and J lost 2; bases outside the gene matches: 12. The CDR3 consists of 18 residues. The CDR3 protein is CASSLKVPGTSGAYEQYF. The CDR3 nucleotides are TGTGCCAGCAGCCTAAAGGTCCCCGGGACTAGCGGGGCCTACGAGCAGTACTTC.

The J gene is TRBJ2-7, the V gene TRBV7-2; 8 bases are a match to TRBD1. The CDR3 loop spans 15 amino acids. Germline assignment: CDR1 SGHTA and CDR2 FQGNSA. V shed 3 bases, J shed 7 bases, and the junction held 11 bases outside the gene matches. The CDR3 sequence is CASSFYGRGPLEQYF. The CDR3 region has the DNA TGTGCCAGCAGCTTTTACGGCAGGGGGCCGCTGGAGCAGTACTTC.

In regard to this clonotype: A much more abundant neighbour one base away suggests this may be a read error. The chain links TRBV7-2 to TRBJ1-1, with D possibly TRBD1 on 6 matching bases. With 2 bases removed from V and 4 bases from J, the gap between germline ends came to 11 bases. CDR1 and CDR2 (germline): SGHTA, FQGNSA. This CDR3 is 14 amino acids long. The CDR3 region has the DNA TGTGCCAGCAGCTTAACTAGGGGGGCCACTGAAGCTTTCTTT. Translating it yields CASSLTRGATEAFF.

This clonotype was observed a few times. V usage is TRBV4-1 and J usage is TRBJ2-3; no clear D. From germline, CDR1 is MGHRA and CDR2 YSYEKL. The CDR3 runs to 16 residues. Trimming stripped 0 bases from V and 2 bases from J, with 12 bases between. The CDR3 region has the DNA TGCGCCAGCAGCCAAGATGCTAACAGAATCACAGATACGCAGTATTTT. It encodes CASSQDANRITDTQYF.

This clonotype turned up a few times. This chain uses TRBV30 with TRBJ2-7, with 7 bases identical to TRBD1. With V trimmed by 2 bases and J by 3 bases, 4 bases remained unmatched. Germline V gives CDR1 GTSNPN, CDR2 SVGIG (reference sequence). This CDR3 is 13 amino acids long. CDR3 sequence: CAWSRGQLYEQYF. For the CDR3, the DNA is TGTGCCTGGAGTCGGGGACAGCTCTACGAGCAGTACTTC.

The CDR3 nucleotides are TGTGCCAGTAGCCGGGACCGCCGAATAACTGAAGCTTTCTTT. This codes for CASSRDRRITEAFF. The genes are TRBV19 and TRBJ1-1, with TRBD1 as a possible D gene (5 bases). The ends were cut back, 6 bases at V and 5 bases at J, with 16 bases in the middle. From germline, CDR1 is LNHDA and CDR2 SQIVND (reference sequence). The CDR3 is made up of 14 amino acids.

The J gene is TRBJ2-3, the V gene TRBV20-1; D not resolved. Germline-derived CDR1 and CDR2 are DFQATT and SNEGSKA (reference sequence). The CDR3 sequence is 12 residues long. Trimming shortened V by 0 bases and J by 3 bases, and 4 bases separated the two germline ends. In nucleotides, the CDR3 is TGCAGTGCTAGAGATGGTACAGATACGCAGTATTTT. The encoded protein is CSARDGTDTQYF.

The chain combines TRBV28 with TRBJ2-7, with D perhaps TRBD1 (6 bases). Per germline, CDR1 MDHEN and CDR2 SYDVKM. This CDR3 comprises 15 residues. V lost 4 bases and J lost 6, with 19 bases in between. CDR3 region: CASSSPGTLFLEQYF. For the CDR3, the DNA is TGTGCCAGCAGTTCTCCCGGGACACTATTTCTCGAGCAGTACTTC.

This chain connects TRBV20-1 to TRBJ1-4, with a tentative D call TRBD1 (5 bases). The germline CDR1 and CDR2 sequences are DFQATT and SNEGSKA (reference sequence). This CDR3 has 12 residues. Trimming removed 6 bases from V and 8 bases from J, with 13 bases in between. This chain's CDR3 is CSAAPQGEKLFF. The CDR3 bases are TGCAGTGCAGCCCCCCAGGGCGAAAAACTGTTTTTT.

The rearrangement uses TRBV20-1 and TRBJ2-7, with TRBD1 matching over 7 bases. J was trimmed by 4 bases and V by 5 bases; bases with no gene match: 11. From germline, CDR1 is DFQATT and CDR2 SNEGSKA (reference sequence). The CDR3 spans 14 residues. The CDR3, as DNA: TGCAGTGCTGGCCTGTCGGACAGGAGATACGAGCAGTACTTC. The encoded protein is CSAGLSDRRYEQYF.

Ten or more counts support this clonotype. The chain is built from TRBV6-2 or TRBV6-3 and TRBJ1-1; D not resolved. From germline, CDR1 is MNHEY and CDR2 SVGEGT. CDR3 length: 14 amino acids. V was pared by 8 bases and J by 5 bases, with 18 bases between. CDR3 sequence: CASSNSLRATEAFF. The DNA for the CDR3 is TGTGCCAGCTCGAACTCCCTCCGAGCGACTGAAGCTTTCTTT.

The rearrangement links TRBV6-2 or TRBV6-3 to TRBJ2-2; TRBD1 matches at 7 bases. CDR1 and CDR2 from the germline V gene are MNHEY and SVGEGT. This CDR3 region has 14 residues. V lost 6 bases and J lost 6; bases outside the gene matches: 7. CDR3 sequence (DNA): TGTGCCAGCAGCCCAGACAGGGTCCCCGGGGAGCTGTTTTTT. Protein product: CASSPDRVPGELFF.

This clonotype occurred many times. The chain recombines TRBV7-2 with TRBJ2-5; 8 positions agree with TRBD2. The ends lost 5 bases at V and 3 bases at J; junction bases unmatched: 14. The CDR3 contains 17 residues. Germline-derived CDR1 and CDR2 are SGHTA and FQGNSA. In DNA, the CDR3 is TGTGCCAGCAGCCACCCCGATTGGCTAGCGGGTAAAGAGACCCAGTACTTC. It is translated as CASSHPDWLAGKETQYF.

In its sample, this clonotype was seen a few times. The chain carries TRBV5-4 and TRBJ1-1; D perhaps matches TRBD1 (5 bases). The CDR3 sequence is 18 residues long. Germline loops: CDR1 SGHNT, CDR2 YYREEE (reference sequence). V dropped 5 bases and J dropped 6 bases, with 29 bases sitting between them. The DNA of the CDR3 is TGTGCCAGCAGTCCACCCCCACAGGATGCTCAGCATGGGTCTGAAGCTTTCTTT. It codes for CASSPPPQDAQHGSEAFF.

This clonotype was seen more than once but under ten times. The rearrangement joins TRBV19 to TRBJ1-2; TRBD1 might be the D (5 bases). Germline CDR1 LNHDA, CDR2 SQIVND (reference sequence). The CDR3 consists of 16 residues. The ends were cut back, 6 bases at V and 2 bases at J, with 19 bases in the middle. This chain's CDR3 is CASRPRGRDGNYGYTF. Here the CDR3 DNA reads TGTGCCAGTAGACCCCGCGGGAGGGACGGAAACTATGGCTACACCTTC. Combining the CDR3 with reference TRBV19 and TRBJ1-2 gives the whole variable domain DGGITQSPKYLFRKEGQNVTLSCEQNLNHDAMYWYRQDPGQGLRLIYYSQIVNDFQKGDIAEGYSVSREKKESFPLTVTSAQKNPTAFYLCASRPRGRDGNYGYTFGSGTRLTVV.

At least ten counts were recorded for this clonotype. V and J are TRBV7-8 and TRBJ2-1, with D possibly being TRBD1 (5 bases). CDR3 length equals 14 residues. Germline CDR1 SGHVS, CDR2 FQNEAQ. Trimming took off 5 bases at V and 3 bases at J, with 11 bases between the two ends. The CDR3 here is CASSLRTIYNEQFF. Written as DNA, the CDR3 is TGTGCCAGCAGCCTTAGGACAATCTACAATGAGCAGTTCTTC.

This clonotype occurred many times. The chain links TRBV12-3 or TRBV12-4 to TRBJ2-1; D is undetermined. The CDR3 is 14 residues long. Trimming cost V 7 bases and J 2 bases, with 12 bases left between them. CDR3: CASTQAAPYNEQFF. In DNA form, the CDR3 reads TGTGCCAGCACCCAGGCAGCACCCTACAATGAGCAGTTCTTC.

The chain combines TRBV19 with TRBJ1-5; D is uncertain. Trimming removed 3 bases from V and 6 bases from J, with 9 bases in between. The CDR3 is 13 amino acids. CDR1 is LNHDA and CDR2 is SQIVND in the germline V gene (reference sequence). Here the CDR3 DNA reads TGTGCCAGTAGTATTGGAGGTATTCAGCCCCAGCATTTT. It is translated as CASSIGGIQPQHF.

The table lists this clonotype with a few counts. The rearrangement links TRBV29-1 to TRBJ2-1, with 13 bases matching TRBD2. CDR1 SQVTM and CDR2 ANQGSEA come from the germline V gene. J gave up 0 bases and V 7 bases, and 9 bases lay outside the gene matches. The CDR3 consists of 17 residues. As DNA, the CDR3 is TGCAGCGCCTGGACTAGCGGGGGCCGGAGCTCCTACAATGAGCAGTTCTTC. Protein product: CSAWTSGGRSSYNEQFF.

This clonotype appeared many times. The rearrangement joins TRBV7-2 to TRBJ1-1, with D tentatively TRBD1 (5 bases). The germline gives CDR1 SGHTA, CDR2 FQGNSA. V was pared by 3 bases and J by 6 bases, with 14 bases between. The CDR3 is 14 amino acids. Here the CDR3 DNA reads TGTGCCAGCAGCTTGGCAGGGCAGGGACCTGAAGCTTTCTTT. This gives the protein CASSLAGQGPEAFF.